Below, 15 T cell receptor beta chains from the same sample are listed, as sequenced in a study of T cell repertoires in cytomegalovirus infection. Their recognized antigens are unknown. TCRdb reanalysed the reads using MiXCR and keeps one entry per CDR3 protein. The top ten hold under 15% of the sample, which has 750,000 to 950,000 distinct CDR3 sequences, almost 30% seen once. The input for sequencing was cultured CD8+ T cells from PBMCs, taken from culture after CMV antigen stimulation. These receptors were taken from a human donor in good health (CMV status not recorded). Some clones in this sample may be carry-over from other donors' samples.

This clonotype was seen just once. This rearrangement joins TRBV6-8 to TRBJ1-1, with 9 bases fitting TRBD1. This CDR3 contains 11 residues. V lost 10 bases, J lost 7 bases, and 4 bases stayed unmatched. Looked up from germline, CDR1 is MNHGY and CDR2 is SAAAGT. The CDR3 is CATRTGVEAFF. Written as DNA, the CDR3 is TGTGCCACGAGGACAGGGGTTGAAGCTTTCTTT.

The gene calls are TRBV4-1 and TRBJ2-1; 7 bases fit TRBD1. CDR1 and CDR2 from the germline V gene are MGHRA and YSYEKL. Trimming at V came to 0 bases and at J to 16 bases, leaving 6 bases not matched to a gene. The CDR3 has 12 amino acids. The CDR3 spells CASSQDGDSYFF. The CDR3 DNA reads TGCGCCAGCAGCCAAGACGGGGACAGTTATTTCTTC.

This clonotype was detected a few times. The rearrangement links TRBV6-2 or TRBV6-3 to TRBJ2-7, with a tentative D call TRBD1 (5 bases). CDR3 length equals 15 residues. Trimming cost V 0 bases and J 4 bases, with 13 bases left between them. Germline V CDR1 and CDR2: MNHEY, SVGEGT. The CDR3 spells CASSYSHRRRYEQYV. The CDR3 coding sequence is TGTGCCAGCAGTTACTCCCACAGGCGGAGATACGAGCAGTACGTC.

V usage is TRBV7-4 and J usage is TRBJ1-5; D gene uncertain. The CDR3 is 15 amino acids. Trimming took off 5 bases at V and 3 bases at J, with 14 bases between the two ends. Germline CDR1 and CDR2: SGHVT and SQSDAQ. CDR3 sequence: CASSHIGESNQPQHF. CDR3 in DNA: TGTGCCAGCAGCCACATCGGGGAGTCCAATCAGCCCCAGCATTTT.

This clonotype was counted a few times. The chain is built from TRBV9 and TRBJ2-1, with 10 nucleotides matching TRBD2. The CDR3 sequence is 16 residues long. V gave up 4 bases and J gave up 7 bases; unmatched junction bases: 11. CDR1 and CDR2 from the germline V gene are SGDLS and YYNGEE. Written as DNA, the CDR3 is TGTGCCAGCAGCCCTAGAGCGGGGGGGGGCTATAATGAGCAGTTCTTC. Translating it yields CASSPRAGGGYNEQFF.

This chain joins TRBV6-5 and TRBJ2-7; D is ambiguous. V lost 9 bases and J lost 5, with 17 bases in between. Germline V gene lookup returns CDR1 MNHEY and CDR2 SVGAGI. The CDR3 length is 13 residues. CDR3 region: CASTDGSLDEQYF. The CDR3 DNA reads TGTGCCAGTACAGATGGCTCTCTCGACGAGCAGTACTTC.

The count of this clonotype is one. The rearrangement uses TRBV2 and TRBJ2-3; maybe TRBD1 (6 bases). The CDR3 runs to 13 residues. CDR1 and CDR2 (germline): SNHLY, FYNNEI. CDR3 amino acids: CVSVGAVTDTQYF. The CDR3 DNA sequence: TGTGTGAGCGTGGGGGCCGTCACAGATACGCAGTATTTT.

On this clonotype: A read error may produce the germline difference seen at one junction end. The V gene is TRBV7-3, the J gene TRBJ2-2; 7 bases are shared with TRBD1. Per germline, CDR1 SGHTA and CDR2 FQGTGA. The CDR3 covers 14 residues. CDR3 residues: CASSRDSNTWELFF. The CDR3 DNA sequence: TGTGCCAGCAGCCGGGACAGCAACACCTGGGAGCTGTTTTTT.

This clonotype turned up a few times. The chain joins TRBV6-6 to TRBJ2-3; tentative D call: TRBD1 (5 bases). The CDR3 covers 16 residues. In germline, CDR1 is MNHNY, CDR2 SVGAGI (reference sequence). The ends were cut back, 2 bases at V and 0 bases at J, with 12 bases in the middle. The CDR3 sequence: CASSYPDSSSTDTQYF. The CDR3 coding sequence is TGTGCCAGCAGTTACCCCGACAGCTCTAGCACAGATACGCAGTATTTT.

The chain joins TRBV3-1 to TRBJ2-6, with a possible D match to TRBD2 (7 bases). Trimming took 0 bases from V and 0 from J, leaving 18 bases between them. This CDR3 is built from 20 residues. Germline CDR1 and CDR2: LGHDT and YNNKEL (reference sequence). CDR3 sequence: CASSQDRQGGGYSGANVLTF. The CDR3 DNA reads TGTGCCAGCAGCCAAGATCGCCAGGGCGGGGGCTACTCTGGGGCCAACGTCCTGACTTTC.

The V and J genes are TRBV4-2 and TRBJ2-5; D is possibly TRBD1 or TRBD2 (5 bases each). CDR3 length equals 15 residues. V was trimmed by 0 bases and J by 5 bases, leaving 13 bases between them. Germline assignment: CDR1 LGHNA and CDR2 YNFKEQ. The CDR3: CASSQESGSVETQYF. CDR3 DNA sequence: TGTGCCAGCAGCCAAGAATCAGGGAGTGTGGAGACCCAGTACTTC.

This rearrangement joins TRBV11-3 to TRBJ2-2; D is unresolved. The V gene's germline CDR1 is SGHNT and CDR2 YENEEA. The CDR3 is 15 residues long. Trimming took off 2 bases at V and 2 bases at J, with 9 bases between the two ends. The CDR3 here is CASSLSSYNTGELFF. The CDR3 DNA reads as TGTGCCAGCAGCTTAAGTTCGTATAACACCGGGGAGCTGTTTTTT.

For this clonotype: The junction does not match germline at one end; this may be a read error. The rearrangement links TRBV27 to TRBJ2-1; tentative D call: TRBD1 (6 bases). In germline, CDR1 is MNHEY, CDR2 SMNVEV (reference sequence). This CDR3 has 13 amino acids. The CDR3 coding sequence is TGTGCCGGCAGTTTGAGGGGGAGCAATGAGCAGTTCTTC. Protein: CAGSLRGSNEQFF.

This clonotype was recorded at least ten times. V is TRBV7-2 and J is TRBJ2-1, with 14 bases lining up with TRBD2. Germline lookup yields CDR1 SGHTA and CDR2 FQGNSA. The CDR3 contains 18 residues. The trim removed 5 bases at V and 2 bases at J, leaving 8 bases unmatched. CDR3 amino acids: CASSLGLAGGPTYNEQFF. DNA of the CDR3: TGTGCCAGCAGCCTTGGACTAGCGGGGGGCCCTACCTACAATGAGCAGTTCTTC. Supplemented by reference TRBV7-2 and TRBJ2-1, the full variable domain reads GAGVSQSPSNKVTEKGKDVELRCDPISGHTALYWYRQSLGQGLEFLIYFQGNSAPDKSGLPSDRFSAERTGGSVSTLTIQRTQQEDSAVYLCASSLGLAGGPTYNEQFFGPGTRLTVL.

The chain uses TRBV6-2 or TRBV6-3 and TRBJ2-7; D gene uncertain. CDR3 length equals 14 residues. Trimming took 4 bases from V and 3 from J, leaving 13 bases between them. Looked up from germline, CDR1 is MNHEY and CDR2 is SVGEGT. The CDR3 spells CASSLESPFYEQYV. The CDR3 DNA reads TGTGCCAGCAGTTTAGAGAGTCCCTTCTACGAGCAGTACGTC.